These T cell receptor beta chains were read from a single sample in a study of identical twins. Each CDR3 protein gets one entry after TCRdb re-called the 5' RACE reads with MiXCR. The sample lists about 700,000 distinct CDR3 sequences; around 6% were seen once. Sequenced input: naive T cells sorted from blood. Source of these receptors: a man aged 18 to 30 in good health. The CDR3 runs from the conserved cysteine through the conserved F or W. D genes are given only for firm matches. Clone sizes are given selectively: once, few, many, or a class where the clone is expanded.

.,TRBV29-1,TRBJ2-4,.,TGCAGCGTTGAAGCGCGGCGAAACATTCAGTACTTC,CSVEARRNIQYF
.,TRBV15,TRBJ1-3,.,TGTGCCACCAGCAGTCAACGGATGGGGGGGCAGAGAAACACCATATATTTT,CATSSQRMGGQRNTIYF
few,TRBV11-2,TRBJ2-5,.,TGTGCCAGCAGCTTAGTCCCCGGCGAAGAGACCCAGTACTTC,CASSLVPGEETQYF
many,TRBV15,TRBJ1-4,.,TGTGCCACCAGCAGAGTCCCGGGTGGGGATGAAAAACTGTTTTTT,CATSRVPGGDEKLFF
few,TRBV5-1,TRBJ2-1,.,TGCGCCAGCACCTCCGGACCCAATGAGCAGTTCTTC,CASTSGPNEQFF
.,TRBV19,TRBJ1-5,TRBD1,TGTGCCAGTAGTACGATACAGGGGGGCCGCGGCAATCAGCCCCAGCATTTT,CASSTIQGGRGNQPQHF
.,TRBV5-1,TRBJ1-1,.,TGCGCCAGCAGCTTGGGGGGGATAATGAACACTGAAGCTTTCTTT,CASSLGGIMNTEAFF
many,TRBV5-1,TRBJ1-6,TRBD1,TGCGCCAGCGACCCCCCTCTTAGGGGGACAGAAGATTATAATTCACCCCTCCACTTT,CASDPPLRGTEDYNSPLHF
many,TRBV27,TRBJ2-7,.,TGTGCCAGCAGACGGACGGAGAGCTCCTACGAGCAGTACTTC,CASRRTESSYEQYF
many,TRBV5-1,TRBJ1-1,.,TGCGCCAGCAGCTCGCGTGGCCAAAACACTGAAGCTTTCTTT,CASSSRGQNTEAFF
many,TRBV6-5,TRBJ1-3,.,TGTGCCAGCAGTTTCCCCTCTGACGGGGACTCTGGAAACACCATATATTTT,CASSFPSDGDSGNTIYF